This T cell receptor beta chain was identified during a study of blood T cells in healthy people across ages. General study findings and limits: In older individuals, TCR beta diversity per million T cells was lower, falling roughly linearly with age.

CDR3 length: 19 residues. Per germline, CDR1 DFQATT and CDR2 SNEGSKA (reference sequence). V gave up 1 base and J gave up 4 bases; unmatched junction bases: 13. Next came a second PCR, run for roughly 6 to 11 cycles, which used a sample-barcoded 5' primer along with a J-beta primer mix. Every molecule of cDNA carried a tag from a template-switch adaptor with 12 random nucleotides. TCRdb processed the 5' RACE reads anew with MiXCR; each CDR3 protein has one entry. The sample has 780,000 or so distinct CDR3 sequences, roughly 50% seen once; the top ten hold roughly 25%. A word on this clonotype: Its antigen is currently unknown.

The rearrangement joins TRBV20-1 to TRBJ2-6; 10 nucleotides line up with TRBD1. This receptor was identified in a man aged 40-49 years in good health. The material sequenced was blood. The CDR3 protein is CSARGLGTGAPWGANVLTF. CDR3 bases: TGCAGTGCTAGAGGCTTGGGGACAGGGGCCCCTTGGGGGGCCAACGTCCTGACTTTC.